This TCR beta chain was identified during a study of T cell responses to AZD1222 COVID-19 vaccine (dated by TCRdb to 2020 to 2022). Broadly, across the study: TCR sequencing covered more than 230 trial participants: 200 to 220 given two doses of AZD1222 and about 26 given two doses of MenACWY control vaccine. Trial participants were enrolled by age into 18-55, 56-69 and 70-plus year subgroups, with roughly 160, 29 and 62 TCR-sequenced participants respectively. Overall study outcomes, separate from this receptor: The 56-69-year group was small, and its depth increase did not reach significance, likely because of low power. Conclusions about previously exposed vaccinees are limited because only five to seven AZD1222 recipients were SARS-CoV-2 seropositive at baseline. Reportedly, almost half of the unique spike-specific TCRs recognized epitopes lying outside the regions that are mutated in the B.1.351 and B.1.1.7 variants. Vaccine-associated CD4 TCRs spanned the whole spike protein, with dominant responses in regions 160-218 and 743-854. Because no day 14 peak-response samples were available, the repertoires could be characterized only after the peak T cell response. A significant rise in spike-specific TCR breadth and depth was observed after two AZD1222 doses relative to day 0 and relative to MenACWY recipients. Participants were mostly white British, with more females than males. The authors suggested clonal diversity may have been underestimated.

The time point tag for this specimen amounts to: baseline before first vaccination. The treatment or condition tag for this specimen amounts to: meningococcal conjugate vaccine given as trial control. Vaccinee samples were obtained from the UK trials COV001 and COV002, which included a single-blind randomized controlled phase 2/3 trial of AZD1222 (ChAdOx1 nCoV-19) in healthy adults. For TCRbeta chain sequencing, PBMC samples were collected from trial participants at day 0 and at day 28 after the second dose. CDR1 is given as SNHLY and CDR2 as FYNNEI, both from the germline V gene. The CDR3, cysteine through phenylalanine, is 11 amino acids long. CDR3 DNA only is kept here, 33 bases in frame from base 1. V was cut back by 2 bases and J by 6 bases, leaving a gap of 1 base between them. Regarding this clone: It lacks a known antigen. No base qualities exist here, and no much larger clone lies one base off it.

The CDR3 regions of human TCRbeta chains were analyzed by immunosequencing. On the study's bioinformatics: TCRs in the repertoires were compared against a reference library of SARS-CoV-2-specific TCRs that had been generated with the MIRA antigen-specificity platform. Breadth meant the fraction of unique TCRs that were SARS-CoV-2-associated, whereas depth meant the fraction of total T cells that were SARS-CoV-2-associated. Each spike-specific TCR was assigned to its reactive spike region and to a CD4 or CD8 class using the MIRA data. Log10-transformed breadth and depth values were compared by one-way ANOVA with Sidak's multiple comparisons tests. TCRdb obtained this table from immuneACCESS and retained in-frame rearrangements with V and J assigned. These tables miss some clones; where compared with another copy, unresolved V genes account for less than half of the shortfall, and the remainder is unexplained. V, J and clone size were drawn from that table, and D and trimming were deduced from the DNA. This sample comprises 110,000 or so clones, around 90% of them detected only once. The top ten clones comprise 3.1% of the sample.

The material was peripheral blood, obtained on day 0 of MenACWY control vaccination. The receptor was derived from an adult in good health. The chain is made from TRBV2 and TRBJ1-4, with the D segment identity uncertain. The CDR3 has the sequence CASSEYEKLFF. The nucleotide sequence reads as follows: TGTGCCAGCAGTGAATATGAAAAACTGTTTTTT.